Below are 25 T cell receptor beta chains sequenced from a single sample in a study of T cells in localized non-small cell lung cancer. Assay: immunoSEQ multiplex PCR; the TCRdb copy retains only in-frame clones and omits some. The data show 20,000 to 25,000 clones, approximately 87% seen once. The sequencing here drew on PBMCs, taken before any cancer treatment. These receptors were taken from a man aged 40 to 70 with stage II squamous cell lung carcinoma.

This clone came up once. The rearrangement uses TRBV30 and TRBJ2-7; D not certain. This CDR3 has 13 residues. The V end lost 2 bases, the J end lost 4 bases, and 12 bases lay between the germline ends. CDR1 GTSNPN and CDR2 SVGIG come from the germline V gene (reference sequence). The CDR3 DNA follows: TGTGCCTGGAGTCGGGCATTGGATTACGAGCAGTACTTC. Protein product: CAWSRALDYEQYF.

This chain uses TRBV5-1 with TRBJ2-5; D is ambiguous. CDR3 size: 12 residues. Trimming removed 1 base from V and 5 bases from J, with 6 bases in between. In germline, CDR1 is SGHRS, CDR2 YFSETQ. The CDR3 loop reads CASSLTTETQYF. CDR3 coding DNA: TGCGCCAGCAGCTTGACGACGGAGACCCAGTACTTC.

This chain connects TRBV6-4 to TRBJ1-5; D might be TRBD1 (5 bases). This CDR3 is built from 13 residues. CDR1 is MRHNA, CDR2 SNTAGT, per germline. Deletions cut 2 bases from V and 7 bases from J, with 9 bases between. CDR3 sequence (DNA): TGTGCCAGCAGTGACGGGGGTGGGCAGCCCCAGCATTTT. Residues: CASSDGGGQPQHF.

The rearrangement joins TRBV11-3 to TRBJ1-4; no clear D gene. This CDR3 has 15 residues. Germline CDR1 is SGHNT and CDR2 is YENEEA. Between the trimmed V and J ends, which lost 3 bases and 7 bases, there was a span of 15 bases. The CDR3: CASSLDSQTVEKLFF. In nucleotides, the CDR3 is TGTGCCAGCAGCTTGGATTCCCAAACAGTTGAAAAACTGTTTTTT. Based on the CDR3 plus reference TRBV11-3 and TRBJ1-4, the full variable domain is EAGVVQSPRYKIIEKKQPVAFWCNPISGHNTLYWYLQNLGQGPELLIRYENEEAVDDSQLPKDRFSAERLKGVDSTLKIQPAELGDSAVYLCASSLDSQTVEKLFFGSGTQLSVL.

This clone was recorded once. CDR3 loop: CASRDSNSYNSPLHF. CDR3 nucleotides: TGTGCCAGCAGGGACAGTAACTCCTATAATTCACCCCTCCACTTT. The genes are TRBV6-6 and TRBJ1-6; tentatively, D is TRBD1 (6 bases). The length of the CDR3 is 15 residues. V lost 6 bases and J lost 0, with 9 bases in between. CDR1 and CDR2 (germline): MNHNY, SVGAGI (reference sequence).

The V call is TRBV7-9, the J call TRBJ1-5, with TRBD1 identical over 10 bases. The length of the CDR3 is 15 residues. Unmatched junction bases numbered 6, after V lost 6 bases and J lost 4 bases. Germline CDR1 SEHNR, CDR2 FQNEAQ (reference sequence). Here the CDR3 reads CASSRGQGYNQPQHF. CDR3 nucleotides: TGTGCCAGCAGTCGGGGACAGGGGTATAATCAGCCCCAGCATTTT.

A remark on this clone: Germline is not matched at one junction end, which may reflect a read error. The chain is built from TRBV2 and TRBJ1-2; D gene ambiguous. The CDR3 totals 12 residues. CDR1 SNHLY and CDR2 FYNNEI come from the germline V gene. The CDR3 region is CASSEDRRHPPF. CDR3 nucleotide sequence: TGTGCCAGCAGTGAAGATCGACGTCACCCCCCCTTC.

The chain couples TRBV5-6 to TRBJ1-5; the D gene is possibly TRBD1 (6 bases). The CDR3 totals 15 residues. V was shortened by 3 bases and J by 1 base, with 11 bases between the two germline ends. The germline CDR1 and CDR2 sequences are SGHDT and YYEEEE. In DNA form, the CDR3 reads TGTGCCAGCAGCTCCGGGACATGGAGCAATCAGCCCCAGCATTTT. Protein product: CASSSGTWSNQPQHF.

The V call is TRBV20-1, the J call TRBJ2-1; 8 bases are a match to TRBD2. Trimming at V came to 7 bases and at J to 7 bases, leaving 3 bases not matched to a gene. Germline-derived CDR1 and CDR2 are DFQATT and SNEGSKA (reference sequence). This CDR3 spans 11 amino acids. In DNA, the CDR3 is TGCAGTGTCAGCGGGAGTAATGAGCAGTTCTTC. Protein sequence: CSVSGSNEQFF.

V is TRBV7-6 and J is TRBJ1-2; D unresolved. The CDR3 has 14 amino acids. From germline, CDR1 is SGHVS and CDR2 FNYEAQ. V shed 1 base and J shed 8 bases, with 14 bases lying between them. The CDR3 coding sequence is TGTGCCAGCAGCTTAGTCCCCACAGAGAGCGGCTACACCTTC. As protein: CASSLVPTESGYTF.

The V and J genes are TRBV9 and TRBJ2-2; 8 nucleotides align to TRBD1. This CDR3 comprises 15 residues. Trimming at V came to 1 base and at J to 5 bases, leaving 4 bases not matched to a gene. CDR1 SGDLS and CDR2 YYNGEE come from the germline V gene. The CDR3 bases are TGTGCCAGCAGCGTACGAGACAGGGGTACCGGGGAGCTGTTTTTT. Protein product: CASSVRDRGTGELFF. Supplemented by reference TRBV9 and TRBJ2-2, the full variable domain reads DSGVTQTPKHLITATGQRVTLRCSPRSGDLSVYWYQQSLDQGLQFLIQYYNGEERAKGNILERFSAQQFPDLHSELNLSSLELGDSALYFCASSVRDRGTGELFFGEGSRLTVL.

This clone was counted a few times. As DNA, the CDR3 is TGCAGCGTTGCCTCAACAGCGAACACTGAAGCTTTCTTT. As protein: CSVASTANTEAFF. This rearrangement joins TRBV29-1 to TRBJ1-1; D is uncertain. V was cut by 4 bases and J by 1 base, with 10 bases left in between. Looked up from germline, CDR1 is SQVTM and CDR2 is ANQGSEA. The CDR3 length is 13 residues.

J is TRBJ1-2 and V is TRBV10-2; 7 nucleotides line up with TRBD1. Trimming at V came to 6 bases and at J to 5 bases, leaving 6 bases not matched to a gene. The CDR3 contains 13 residues. The germline V gene has CDR1 WSHSY and CDR2 SAAADI. As DNA, the CDR3 is TGCGCCAGCAGGGGACTACAGGGGTATGGCTACACCTTC. It yields the protein CASRGLQGYGYTF.

The rearrangement links TRBV18 to TRBJ2-7, with D possibly called TRBD1 or TRBD2 (5 bases each). V was trimmed by 3 bases and J by 5 bases, leaving 14 bases between them. The V gene's germline CDR1 is KGHSH and CDR2 LQKENI. The CDR3 consists of 14 residues. The CDR3 coding sequence is TGTGCCAGCTCACCGTCGACGAGAGGGGACGAGCAGTACTTC. Translated, it gives CASSPSTRGDEQYF.

This clone was seen once. This chain uses TRBV7-2 with TRBJ2-2; a possible D gene is TRBD2 (5 bases). Per germline, CDR1 SGHTA and CDR2 FQGNSA. Trimming cost V 1 base and J 7 bases, with 13 bases left between them. The CDR3 has 15 amino acids. The CDR3 loop reads CASSLGSRAYGELFF. In DNA, the CDR3 is TGTGCCAGCAGCTTAGGGTCGCGGGCCTACGGGGAGCTGTTTTTT.

V is TRBV7-2 and J is TRBJ1-5; D gene unclear. Trimming left V 0 bases short and J 4 bases short, with 1 base between. The CDR3 is 12 amino acids. Germline-derived CDR1 and CDR2 are SGHTA and FQGNSA. The CDR3 sequence: CASSLANQPQHF. The CDR3, as DNA: TGTGCCAGCAGCTTAGCAAATCAGCCCCAGCATTTT.

This clone was picked up one time. CDR3 in DNA: TGTGCCAGCTGGGGACAGAACTATAATTCACCCCTCCACTTT. Its protein is CASWGQNYNSPLHF. The chain is built from TRBV19 and TRBJ1-6, with 7 bases aligning to TRBD1. Germline V gene sequence: CDR1 LNHDA, CDR2 SQIVND (reference sequence). The ends lost 9 bases at V and 3 bases at J; junction bases unmatched: 5. This CDR3 region has 14 residues. Full variable domain (remainder filled in from reference TRBV19 and TRBJ1-6): DGGITQSPKYLFRKEGQNVTLSCEQNLNHDAMYWYRQDPGQGLRLIYYSQIVNDFQKGDIAEGYSVSREKKESFPLTVTSAQKNPTAFYLCASWGQNYNSPLHFGNGTRLTVT.

V usage is TRBV11-2 and J usage is TRBJ2-7; 9 positions agree with TRBD2. V shed 3 bases and J 7 bases; nucleotides not matched to a gene: 10. Per the germline V gene, CDR1 is SGHAT and CDR2 is FQNNGV. The CDR3 totals 15 residues. CDR3 nucleotides: TGTGCCAGCAGCTTCTTGACTAGCGGTATACATGAGCAGTACTTC. Translating it yields CASSFLTSGIHEQYF.

The chain recombines TRBV5-6 with TRBJ2-5, with D hard to call. In germline, CDR1 is SGHDT, CDR2 YYEEEE. The CDR3 is 12 residues long. V was cut by 3 bases and J by 4 bases, with 7 bases left in between. The CDR3 nucleotides read TGTGCCAGCAGCTCCCCGGGAGAGACCCAGTACTTC. Its translation: CASSSPGETQYF.

This chain links TRBV21-1 with TRBJ2-1; the DNA was not compared with TRBD1, the D call given in the table. TRBV21-1 constitutes a pseudogene. CDR3 length equals 12 residues. Here the CDR3 DNA reads TGTGCCAGCAACAGGGACAGGGGATGGCAGTTCTTC. The encoded protein is CASNRDRGWQFF.

This clone has just one count. This chain links TRBV30 with TRBJ1-2; weak D call: TRBD1 (6 bases). The germline V gene encodes CDR1 GTSNPN and CDR2 SVGIG (reference sequence). The CDR3 has 14 amino acids. V lost 4 bases, J lost 7 bases, and 19 bases lay in between. CDR3: CAWISRGQTGGYTF. CDR3 nucleotides: TGTGCCTGGATAAGTAGAGGACAGACTGGTGGCTACACCTTC.

The chain combines TRBV2 with TRBJ1-3; 7 positions agree with TRBD1. The CDR3 runs to 16 residues. V shed 7 bases, J shed 0 bases, and the junction held 9 bases outside the gene matches. The germline V gene has CDR1 SNHLY and CDR2 FYNNEI. The CDR3 DNA follows: TGTGCCAGCACCCTGGAAGACAGGGTCTCTGGAAACACCATATATTTT. It encodes CASTLEDRVSGNTIYF. Looking up the rest from reference TRBV2 and TRBJ1-3 gives the full variable domain: EPEVTQTPSHQVTQMGQEVILRCVPISNHLYFYWYRQILGQKVEFLVSFYNNEISEKSEIFDDQFSVERPDGSNFTLKIRSTKLEDSAMYFCASTLEDRVSGNTIYFGEGSWLTVV.

The chain is built from TRBV5-1 and TRBJ2-3; the match to TRBD2 covers 7 bases. Unmatched junction bases numbered 9, after V lost 0 bases and J lost 8 bases. From germline, CDR1 is SGHRS and CDR2 YFSETQ. The CDR3 totals 15 residues. The CDR3 DNA is TGCGCCAGCAGCTTGGACACCGGGGGGTACGGTACGCAGTATTTT. Protein product: CASSLDTGGYGTQYF.

The chain recombines TRBV19 with TRBJ2-5; D possibly uses TRBD1 or TRBD2 (5 bases each). Trimming cost V 5 bases and J 5 bases, with 15 bases left between them. Germline V gene lookup returns CDR1 LNHDA and CDR2 SQIVND (reference sequence). The CDR3 spans 14 residues. CDR3 in DNA: TGTGCCAGTAGTCCGGGACCCGAAACCGAGACCCAGTACTTC. This codes for CASSPGPETETQYF.

The chain combines TRBV30 with TRBJ1-1, with D hard to call. In germline, CDR1 is GTSNPN, CDR2 SVGIG (reference sequence). Trimming took 4 bases from V and 6 from J, leaving 18 bases between them. The CDR3 is 14 amino acids. CDR3 residues: CAWKPYAPGAEAFF. DNA for the CDR3: TGTGCCTGGAAGCCCTACGCTCCCGGGGCTGAAGCTTTCTTT.